These 24 T cell receptor beta chains were all obtained from the same sample, sequenced in a study of identifying expanded T cells in peripheral blood. The data were produced by immunoSEQ multiplex PCR, yet TCRdb's version contains in-frame clones alone and is incomplete. In the table there are about 110,000 clones, about 87% of which are singletons. The sample comprised blood. These receptors originate from a person aged 18 to 75 in good health.

This chain connects TRBV28 to TRBJ2-5; TRBD2 aligns across 8 bases. The CDR3 sequence is 15 residues long. With V trimmed by 6 bases and J by 5 bases, 11 bases remained unmatched. Germline values: CDR1 MDHEN, CDR2 SYDVKM. CDR3 loop: CASSSIAGSGETQYF. The CDR3 DNA is TGTGCCAGCAGCTCTATAGCGGGATCGGGGGAGACCCAGTACTTC. Filled out from reference TRBV28 and TRBJ2-5, the complete variable domain reads DVKVTQSSRYLVKRTGEKVFLECVQDMDHENMFWYRQDPGLGLRLIYFSYDVKMKEKGDIPEGYSVSREKKERFSLILESASTNQTSMYLCASSSIAGSGETQYFGPGTRLLVL.

V and J are TRBV23-1 and TRBJ2-5; TRBD1 agrees at 7 bases. TRBV23-1 is labeled an ORF, and its function is uncertain. CDR3 size: 15 residues. V gave up 4 bases and J gave up 3 bases; unmatched junction bases: 8. For the CDR3, the DNA is TGCGCCAGCAGTCGGCCGGGACAGCCCGAAGAGACCCAGTACTTC. Its translation: CASSRPGQPEETQYF.

The genes are TRBV2 and TRBJ2-1; perhaps TRBD2 as D (6 bases). CDR3 length: 13 residues. Germline CDR1 is SNHLY and CDR2 is FYNNEI. Trimming shortened V by 6 bases and J by 9 bases, and 15 bases separated the two germline ends. In nucleotides, the CDR3 is TGTGCCAGCAGGAGGGAAGGAGGGAGTGAGCAGTTCTTC. It is translated as CASRREGGSEQFF.

This chain joins TRBV6-5 and TRBJ1-2, with D possibly being TRBD1 (6 bases). Per the germline V gene, CDR1 is MNHEY and CDR2 is SVGAGI. V was trimmed by 4 bases and J by 1 base, leaving 10 bases between them. The CDR3 consists of 14 residues. The CDR3 sequence: CASSLGGYNYGYTF. As DNA, the CDR3 is TGTGCCAGCAGTTTGGGGGGCTATAACTATGGCTACACCTTC.

The chain links TRBV6-1 to TRBJ2-7; 8 bases fit TRBD2. Trimming removed 6 bases from V and 0 bases from J; junction bases left unmatched: 7. The germline CDR1 and CDR2 sequences are MNHNS and SASEGT. The CDR3 has 15 amino acids. CDR3 DNA sequence: TGTGCCAGCAGGTCGGGGGGGCGAGGCTCCTACGAGCAGTACTTC. It is translated as CASRSGGRGSYEQYF.

This clone was recorded once. The chain uses TRBV27 and TRBJ2-7; possibly TRBD2 for D (5 bases). This CDR3 contains 13 residues. Germline V gene lookup returns CDR1 MNHEY and CDR2 SMNVEV (reference sequence). Trimming stripped 6 bases from V and 6 bases from J, with 15 bases between. CDR3 in DNA: TGTGCCAGCAGACCGGACGTAAGCGGCGAGCAGTACTTC. It specifies CASRPDVSGEQYF.

This chain uses TRBV19 with TRBJ1-4, with D perhaps matching TRBD1 (5 bases). This CDR3 spans 16 amino acids. From germline, CDR1 is LNHDA and CDR2 SQIVND (reference sequence). V shed 5 bases and J shed 7 bases, with 20 bases lying between them. The CDR3 region is CASSEAGASLSEKLFF. The CDR3 DNA follows: TGTGCCAGTAGTGAAGCTGGGGCGAGCCTATCTGAAAAACTGTTTTTT. Variable domain in full (rest from reference TRBV19 and TRBJ1-4): DGGITQSPKYLFRKEGQNVTLSCEQNLNHDAMYWYRQDPGQGLRLIYYSQIVNDFQKGDIAEGYSVSREKKESFPLTVTSAQKNPTAFYLCASSEAGASLSEKLFFGSGTQLSVL.

V and J are TRBV10-3 and TRBJ1-1; TRBD1 aligns across 10 bases. The CDR3 sequence is 15 residues long. The ends lost 3 bases at V and 6 bases at J; junction bases unmatched: 7. Germline V lookup: CDR1 ENHRY, CDR2 SYGVKD. The CDR3: CAISDRTGGRAEAFF. The CDR3 DNA reads as TGTGCCATCAGTGACCGGACAGGGGGAAGGGCTGAAGCTTTCTTT.

The J gene is TRBJ2-1, the V gene TRBV10-2; 7 bases agree with TRBD2. V trimming: 10 bases; J trimming: 3 bases; junction bases outside the gene matches: 9. The CDR3 is made up of 14 amino acids. Per germline, CDR1 WSHSY and CDR2 SAAADI. The CDR3 protein is CATSFREGYNEQFF. As DNA, the CDR3 is TGCGCCACCTCATTTAGGGAGGGCTACAATGAGCAGTTCTTC.

This chain uses TRBV18 with TRBJ2-3; D call uncertain. V was shortened by 2 bases and J by 3 bases, with 12 bases between the two germline ends. Per germline, CDR1 KGHSH and CDR2 LQKENI. The length of the CDR3 is 15 residues. This chain's CDR3 is CASSPDRVLTDTQYF. CDR3 in DNA: TGTGCCAGCTCACCAGATAGGGTTTTGACAGATACGCAGTATTTT.

V is TRBV7-9 and J is TRBJ1-1; D unclear. Germline V CDR1 and CDR2: SEHNR, FQNEAQ (reference sequence). This CDR3 spans 13 amino acids. V dropped 3 bases and J dropped 0 bases, with 5 bases sitting between them. CDR3 in DNA: TGTGCCAGCAGCTTTCCAGTGAACACTGAAGCTTTCTTT. Encoded protein: CASSFPVNTEAFF.

This sequence joins TRBV5-4 and TRBJ1-2; no clear D. In germline, CDR1 is SGHNT, CDR2 YYREEE (reference sequence). Between the trimmed V and J ends, which lost 5 bases and 0 bases, there was a span of 11 bases. The CDR3 runs 14 residues. The CDR3 region has the DNA TGTGCCAGCAGGGGAGACCTAGCTAACTATGGCTACACCTTC. Translated, it gives CASRGDLANYGYTF.

The chain combines TRBV4-1 with TRBJ2-7; 10 bases map to TRBD1. After removal of 4 bases from V and 4 bases from J, the junction contained 7 bases not matched to a gene. The germline gives CDR1 MGHRA, CDR2 YSYEKL. The CDR3 is made up of 15 amino acids. CDR3 in DNA: TGCGCCAGCAGCCCCTCCGGACAGGGGGGGTACGAGCAGTACTTC. Its protein product is CASSPSGQGGYEQYF.

The chain joins TRBV27 to TRBJ2-2; D possibly corresponds to TRBD2 (5 bases). Per germline, CDR1 MNHEY and CDR2 SMNVEV (reference sequence). V was cut by 7 bases and J by 7 bases, with 7 bases left in between. The CDR3 is 11 amino acids. CDR3 nucleotides: TGTGCCAGCAAACGGGACGGGGAGCTGTTTTTT. It yields the protein CASKRDGELFF.

The rearrangement joins TRBV27 to TRBJ1-4; D is undetermined. This CDR3 contains 13 residues. Germline V gene sequence: CDR1 MNHEY, CDR2 SMNVEV (reference sequence). V lost 6 bases, J lost 8 bases, and 13 bases lay in between. CDR3 nucleotides: TGTGCCAGCAGCCTGCGAGTATGGGAAAAACTGTTTTTT. Translated: CASSLRVWEKLFF.

J is TRBJ2-7 and V is TRBV16; D is ambiguous. V was trimmed by 6 bases and J by 1 base, leaving 10 bases between them. The germline V gene encodes CDR1 KGHSY and CDR2 FQNENV. The CDR3 is made up of 13 amino acids. CDR3 bases: TGTGCCAGCAGTCCCCCCCCTTCCTACGAGCAGTACTTC. This sequence encodes CASSPPPSYEQYF.

The DNA for the CDR3 is TGTGCCAGTAGCCGACAGGGCCCAACTACCGAGCAGTACTTC. Translating it yields CASSRQGPTTEQYF. The genes are TRBV19 and TRBJ2-7, with 7 bases matching TRBD1. CDR1 and CDR2 from the germline V gene are LNHDA and SQIVND (reference sequence). V trimming: 6 bases; J trimming: 6 bases; junction bases outside the gene matches: 11. This CDR3 region has 14 residues.

The V call is TRBV9, the J call TRBJ1-1; 7 bases are shared with TRBD1. J gave up 4 bases and V 1 base, and 7 bases lay outside the gene matches. This CDR3 is 15 amino acids long. Germline values: CDR1 SGDLS, CDR2 YYNGEE. This chain's CDR3 is CASSVSGQSFTEAFF. As DNA, the CDR3 is TGTGCCAGCAGCGTATCGGGACAGTCATTCACTGAAGCTTTCTTT. Full variable domain (missing parts from reference TRBV9 and TRBJ1-1): DSGVTQTPKHLITATGQRVTLRCSPRSGDLSVYWYQQSLDQGLQFLIQYYNGEERAKGNILERFSAQQFPDLHSELNLSSLELGDSALYFCASSVSGQSFTEAFFGQGTRLTVV.

This clone appeared once. The chain uses TRBV10-3 and TRBJ2-1; 9 nucleotides align to TRBD1. The germline gives CDR1 ENHRY, CDR2 SYGVKD. The CDR3 extends over 14 amino acids. Trimming at V came to 5 bases and at J to 7 bases, leaving 6 bases not matched to a gene. The CDR3 region has the DNA TGTGCCATCAGTCCGGGACAGGGCCCAAATGAGCAGTTCTTC. It translates to CAISPGQGPNEQFF.

V usage is TRBV29-1 and J usage is TRBJ1-1; perhaps TRBD1 as D (5 bases). The germline CDR1 and CDR2 sequences are SQVTM and ANQGSEA. V was clipped by 4 bases and J by 5 bases, with 8 bases between them. CDR3 length: 11 residues. The CDR3, as DNA: TGCAGCGTTGGCAGGGAAACTGAAGCTTTCTTT. Translating gives CSVGRETEAFF.

The chain links TRBV19 to TRBJ1-5, with a weak D call TRBD1 (5 bases). Germline V gene lookup returns CDR1 LNHDA and CDR2 SQIVND (reference sequence). V was cut by 5 bases and J by 1 base, with 15 bases left in between. This CDR3 comprises 16 residues. CDR3 nucleotides: TGTGCCAGTAGTTTTAGGGGCGTCAGGAGCAATCAGCCCCAGCATTTT. Translation: CASSFRGVRSNQPQHF.

The chain has TRBV9 and TRBJ2-2; D gene uncertain. Germline values: CDR1 SGDLS, CDR2 YYNGEE. This CDR3 spans 14 amino acids. The ends were cut back, 4 bases at V and 0 bases at J, with 7 bases in the middle. CDR3 nucleotide sequence: TGTGCCAGCAGCTCTCGAACGAACACCGGGGAGCTGTTTTTT. Encoded protein: CASSSRTNTGELFF.

The table lists this clone with a count of one. The chain is built from TRBV9 and TRBJ1-5; 7 nucleotides line up with TRBD1. The CDR3 loop spans 16 amino acids. From germline, CDR1 is SGDLS and CDR2 YYNGEE. The V gene end was trimmed by 4 bases and the J gene end by 3 bases; junction bases not matched to a gene: 10. CDR3 residues: CASSKPWTGYNQPQHF. CDR3 DNA: TGTGCCAGCAGCAAACCGTGGACAGGCTACAATCAGCCCCAGCATTTT.

This chain connects TRBV2 to TRBJ2-3; a weak D match, TRBD1 (6 bases). The CDR3 runs to 14 residues. CDR1 is SNHLY, CDR2 FYNNEI, per germline. V lost 7 bases and J lost 2, with 13 bases in between. The CDR3 nucleotides are TGTGCCAGCAAGAAGGGGGACGCCACAGATACGCAGTATTTT. It is translated as CASKKGDATDTQYF.